This T cell receptor (beta chain) was recorded in a study of response to subunit inactivated influenza vaccine. The CDR3 covers 13 residues. Germline-derived CDR1 and CDR2 are SGHTA and FQGNSA. Trimming removed 5 bases at V and 6 bases at J, with 10 bases between. Ten or more counts support this clonotype. Each CDR3 protein gets one entry after TCRdb re-called the RT-PCR reads with MiXCR. Counted here are 450,000 to 700,000 distinct CDR3 sequences, 12% to 15% occurring once; the ten biggest clones make up 8.5% to 14%. This sequence joins TRBV7-2 and TRBJ2-2; maybe TRBD1 (5 bases). Here the sequenced sample was PBMCs from blood, taken 11 to 12 days after vaccination. This clonotype originated in a man aged 50 to 59 who received an inactivated influenza vaccine. CDR3 sequence: CASSPGPAGELFF. The CDR3 region has the DNA TGTGCCAGCAGCCCAGGGCCTGCCGGGGAGCTGTTTTTT.